This TCR beta chain was sequenced in a study of PD-L1 blockade in urothelial cancer. The wider study: About 90% of the roughly 29 patients comprised males who had bladder-origin urothelial cancer. Analyzed time points were 3 weeks (second dose) and 6 weeks after therapy began. Median T cell yield per blood sample was 141,255 cells.

TCR analog templates of synthetic origin were spiked into each PCR. The assay was immunoSEQ multiplex PCR, and TCRdb's table has in-frame clones only and misses some. The table has around 100,000 clones, 75% to 95% seen once. As for time point: peripheral blood 6 weeks after treatment start. This CDR3 is built from 14 residues. Germline lookup yields CDR1 GTSNPN and CDR2 SVGIG (reference sequence). V lost 4 bases and J lost 0, with 10 bases in between. The material sequenced was PBMCs, taken around atezolizumab (anti-PD-L1) treatment. This TCR derives from a man in his 60s with urothelial cancer. This chain links TRBV30 with TRBJ1-5, with no clear D. The CDR3 loop reads CAWTSGVSNQPQHF. CDR3 in DNA: TGTGCCTGGACCTCCGGGGTTAGCAATCAGCCCCAGCATTTT. Full variable domain (rest looked up from reference TRBV30 and TRBJ1-5): SQTIHQWPATLVQPVGSPLSLECTVEGTSNPNLYWYRQAAGRGLQLLFYSVGIGQISSEVPQNLSASRPQDRQFILSSKKLLLSDSGFYLCAWTSGVSNQPQHFGDGTRLSIL.